These T cell receptor beta chains were read from a single sample in a study of early T cells in non-severe SARS-CoV-2 infection. TCRdb ran MiXCR on the 5' RACE reads and lists one entry per CDR3 protein. The sample carries about 60,000 distinct CDR3 sequences, approximately 11% recorded once. Sequenced material: whole blood. These TCRs come from an adult who was a healthcare worker with PCR-confirmed SARS-CoV-2 infection or an uninfected control (not recorded which). Both conserved end residues are part of each CDR3. A D gene is named only where the DNA matches it firmly. The listing skips clone size in some rows; elsewhere it reads once, few, many or a size class.

V: TRBV14
D: -
size: few
J: TRBJ1-6
length: 15
DNA: TGTGCCAGCAGCCCTTTGGGACGGGGAAATTCACCCCTCCACTTT
CDR3: CASSPLGRGNSPLHF

V: TRBV6-2/TRBV6-3
D: TRBD2
size: many
J: TRBJ2-3
length: 17
DNA: TGTGCCAGCAGTTACTCGATTAAGATAGCGGGACCAGATACGCAGTATTTT
CDR3: CASSYSIKIAGPDTQYF

V: TRBV29-1
D: -
size: medium-sized
J: TRBJ2-2
length: 14
DNA: TGCAGCGCTACGTCGAATTTAGACACCGGGGAGCTGTTTTTT
CDR3: CSATSNLDTGELFF

V: TRBV7-8
D: -
size: few
J: TRBJ2-7
length: 15
DNA: TGTGCCAGCAGCCGGGCCCTTGGGCGTGATAACGAGCAGTACTTC
CDR3: CASSRALGRDNEQYF

V: TRBV29-1
D: TRBD1
size: -
J: TRBJ2-7
length: 13
DNA: TGCAGCGCCACCGGGACAGGGCTCTACGAGCAGTACTTC
CDR3: CSATGTGLYEQYF

V: TRBV12-2
D: -
size: many
J: TRBJ2-1
length: 15
DNA: TGTGCAAGTCGCCTTAGCGGGAACCCCTACAATGAGCAGTTCTTC
CDR3: CASRLSGNPYNEQFF

V: TRBV14
D: -
size: many
J: TRBJ1-2
length: 14
DNA: TGTGCCAGCAGCCAAGATGTGGGGGGCAATGGCTACACCTTC
CDR3: CASSQDVGGNGYTF

V: TRBV7-2
D: -
size: few
J: TRBJ2-7
length: 15
DNA: TGTGCCAGCAGCTTAGGAGGGAGCTTCTCCTACGAGCAGTACTTC
CDR3: CASSLGGSFSYEQYF

V: TRBV6-1
D: -
size: -
J: TRBJ1-1
length: 15
DNA: TGTGCCAACAGTGATCGGGGGGCGCCGAACACTGAAGCTTTCTTT
CDR3: CANSDRGAPNTEAFF

V: TRBV6-5
D: -
size: few
J: TRBJ1-6
length: 17
DNA: TGTGCCAGCAGTTACGATCGGTTGGGGTCCTATAATTCACCCCTCCACTTT
CDR3: CASSYDRLGSYNSPLHF

V: TRBV10-1
D: TRBD2
size: many
J: TRBJ2-1
length: 16
DNA: TGCGCCAGCAGTCCAGGGAGCGGGGGAGCGCTTAGCGAGCAGTTCTTC
CDR3: CASSPGSGGALSEQFF

V: TRBV7-3
D: -
size: -
J: TRBJ2-1
length: 16
DNA: TGTGCCAGCAGCTTATTAGGGGGGAGCTCCTACAATGAGCAGTTCTTC
CDR3: CASSLLGGSSYNEQFF

V: TRBV19
D: -
size: many
J: TRBJ2-7
length: 12
DNA: TGTGCCAGTAGGGGCAGAACCTACGAGCAGTACTTC
CDR3: CASRGRTYEQYF

V: TRBV29-1
D: -
size: -
J: TRBJ1-5
length: 14
DNA: TGCAGCGTTGCTCAGGGAGGAAGCAATCAGCCCCAGCATTTT
CDR3: CSVAQGGSNQPQHF

V: TRBV27
D: -
size: few
J: TRBJ2-7
length: 15
DNA: TGTGCCAGCAGTCCTCGAGGGCCAGGTCGGAGCGAGCAGTACTTC
CDR3: CASSPRGPGRSEQYF

V: TRBV2
D: -
size: many
J: TRBJ2-1
length: 12
DNA: TGTGCCAGCAGTGAAGACCAGAGTGAGCAGTTCTTC
CDR3: CASSEDQSEQFF

V: TRBV20-1
D: -
size: few
J: TRBJ1-1
length: 14
DNA: TGCAGTGCTATAAGCGGGGGATTTGGGACTGAAGCTTTCTTT
CDR3: CSAISGGFGTEAFF

V: TRBV28
D: TRBD1
size: -
J: TRBJ2-7
length: 12
DNA: TGTGCCAGCCGGGACAGGGCCTACGAGCAGTACTTC
CDR3: CASRDRAYEQYF

V: TRBV6-6
D: TRBD2
size: many
J: TRBJ2-3
length: 19
DNA: TGTGCCAGCAGTAGTCCGGGACTAGCGGGGGGGCCGGTAACGGATACGCAGTATTTT
CDR3: CASSSPGLAGGPVTDTQYF

V: TRBV29-1
D: TRBD2
size: few
J: TRBJ2-1
length: 15
DNA: TGCAGCGTTTTTCAAGCGGGAGGGGGACGCAATGAGCAGTTCTTC
CDR3: CSVFQAGGGRNEQFF

V: TRBV5-5
D: TRBD1
size: -
J: TRBJ2-2
length: 17
DNA: TGTGCCAGCAGCTTGGCCTTAGACAGGGCCAACACCGGGGAGCTGTTTTTT
CDR3: CASSLALDRANTGELFF

V: TRBV11-1
D: -
size: few
J: TRBJ2-6
length: 15
DNA: TGTGCCAGCAGCTTAAGGACGGGTGGGGCCAACGTCCTGACTTTC
CDR3: CASSLRTGGANVLTF

V: TRBV19
D: -
size: few
J: TRBJ2-5
length: 13
DNA: TGTGCCAGTAGTATACAGCACCAAGAGACCCAGTACTTC
CDR3: CASSIQHQETQYF

V: TRBV11-2
D: -
size: once
J: TRBJ2-3
length: 13
DNA: TGTGCCAGCAGCTTCGGAACACCGGATACGCAGTGTTTT
CDR3: CASSFGTPDTQCF

V: TRBV7-9
D: -
size: many
J: TRBJ1-4
length: 11
DNA: TGTGCCAGCAGCTCGTACCAGGGACTGTTTTTT
CDR3: CASSSYQGLFF

V: TRBV2
D: -
size: many
J: TRBJ2-7
length: 11
DNA: TGTGCCAGCGCTCTTTCGACGGAGCAGTACTTC
CDR3: CASALSTEQYF

V: TRBV3-1
D: -
size: -
J: TRBJ2-7
length: 15
DNA: TGTGCCAGCAGCCAAGGACAGGTTTTTTCCTACGAGCAGTACTTC
CDR3: CASSQGQVFSYEQYF

V: TRBV2
D: TRBD2
size: -
J: TRBJ2-7
length: 14
DNA: TGTGCCGGGGGAGAGGGAGGGCAGTTAGCCGAGCAGTACTTC
CDR3: CAGGEGGQLAEQYF

V: TRBV24-1
D: -
size: few
J: TRBJ2-5
length: 14
DNA: TGTGCCACCAGTGACCCAGGGCTCCAAGAGACCCAGTACTTC
CDR3: CATSDPGLQETQYF

V: TRBV29-1
D: -
size: many
J: TRBJ1-2
length: 11
DNA: TGCAGCGTCCTGGACAACTATGGCTACACCTTC
CDR3: CSVLDNYGYTF

V: TRBV7-6
D: -
size: -
J: TRBJ2-7
length: 13
DNA: TGTGCCAGCAGCGACCGGCCTTCCTACGAGCAGTACTTC
CDR3: CASSDRPSYEQYF

V: TRBV7-8
D: TRBD1
size: -
J: TRBJ2-2
length: 15
DNA: TGTGCCAGCAGCTCGACAGGGGGTCACACCGGGGAGCTGTTTTTT
CDR3: CASSSTGGHTGELFF

V: TRBV7-9
D: TRBD1
size: few
J: TRBJ1-2
length: 13
DNA: TGTGCCAGCGTAACGGGACAGAACTATGGCTACACCTTC
CDR3: CASVTGQNYGYTF

V: TRBV3-1
D: TRBD2
size: many
J: TRBJ2-1
length: 15
DNA: TGTGCCACCAAAACTAGCGGGAGAGAGTGGAATGAGCAGTTCTTC
CDR3: CATKTSGREWNEQFF

V: TRBV6-6
D: TRBD2
size: -
J: TRBJ2-3
length: 13
DNA: TGTGCCAGCAGTTACGGGGGGGCAGATACGCAGTATTTT
CDR3: CASSYGGADTQYF